The entry below gives a single TCR beta chain sequence along with its context. TCRdb passed the RACE reads through MiXCR, listing each CDR3 protein once. The table shows a few hundred thousand distinct CDR3 sequences, with about 6% occurring only once. The sample's time point: patch test 2, 6 weeks after DPC sensitization. The treatment was: therapeutic diphenylcyclopropenone sensitization with weekly scalp DPC. The entry originates in a study of human T cells and chemical hapten exposure. Background on the study: Upper-back patch tests with 0.01% DPC were read at 6 days.

Trimming removed 3 bases from V and 4 bases from J; junction bases left unmatched: 13. This CDR3 has 18 residues. Germline V lookup: CDR1 MNHEY, CDR2 SMNVEV (reference sequence). This TCR was sampled from a woman aged 18-29 years with alopecia areata. Some clones in this sample may be carry-over from other donors' samples. The sequencing used whole blood, collected in connection with sensitization to the hapten diphenylcyclopropenone (DPC). The V gene is TRBV27, the J gene TRBJ2-2; 8 nucleotides align to TRBD2. CDR3 sequence: CASSFRAGASLRTGELFF. The CDR3 DNA follows: TGTGCCAGCAGTTTTAGAGCGGGGGCTTCCCTTCGCACCGGGGAGCTGTTTTTT.